A single sample is the source of the 21 T cell receptor beta chains below, sequenced in a study of beta chain features in type 1 diabetes. Regarding the study as a whole: All four CD4+ subsets of Type 1 diabetes patients contained TCRB CDR3s that were moderately but significantly shorter.

These TCRs' antigens remain unknown. Reverse transcription of all isolated RNA meant that expressed TCRB transcripts were sequenced. Sequenced by immunoSEQ multiplex PCR; TCRdb stores in-frame clones only, minus some. Of some 22,000 clones listed, more than 45% were seen once; the top ten hold around 0.4%. The source material was stem cell memory CD4+ T cells from blood. The receptors were sampled from a man aged 18 to 30 with type 1 diabetes.

In nucleotides, the CDR3 is TGTGCCAGCAGTGAGACAGGCGGGTGGAACACTGAAGCTTTCTTT. Translating gives CASSETGGWNTEAFF. The V gene is TRBV2, the J gene TRBJ1-1; TRBD1 is a possible D gene (6 bases). The CDR3 loop spans 15 amino acids. Deletions cut 3 bases from V and 1 base from J, with 12 bases between. Germline CDR1 and CDR2: SNHLY and FYNNEI.

The gene calls are TRBV5-1 and TRBJ2-1; 12 positions match TRBD2. From germline, CDR1 is SGHRS and CDR2 YFSETQ. The ends lost 3 bases at V and 5 bases at J; junction bases unmatched: 9. There are 17 residues in the CDR3. Here the CDR3 DNA reads TGCGCCAGCAGCTCTGAACCGGGACTAGCGGGTAACAATGAGCAGTTCTTC. As protein: CASSSEPGLAGNNEQFF.

The chain carries TRBV6-6 and TRBJ2-7; possible D gene TRBD2, 7 bases. The CDR3 spans 15 residues. V lost 10 bases, J lost 0 bases, and 19 bases lay in between. Germline-derived CDR1 and CDR2 are MNHNY and SVGAGI (reference sequence). The CDR3 nucleotides read TGTGCCACCTCCCGGGGGGCAGGGAGCTCCTACGAGCAGTACTTC. Encoded protein: CATSRGAGSSYEQYF.

This chain joins TRBV2 and TRBJ2-2; possible D gene TRBD1, 5 bases. Germline V CDR1 and CDR2: SNHLY, FYNNEI. Deletions cut 6 bases from V and 7 bases from J, with 15 bases between. The CDR3 spans 14 residues. CDR3 nucleotides: TGTGCCAGCAGCGCCGACAGAATACACGGGGAGCTGTTTTTT. Protein: CASSADRIHGELFF.

The rearrangement joins TRBV5-1 to TRBJ2-2, with TRBD1 as a possible D gene (6 bases). Germline loops: CDR1 SGHRS, CDR2 YFSETQ. Trimming took 4 bases from V and 6 from J, leaving 10 bases between them. The CDR3 is 13 amino acids. The CDR3 sequence is CASSLQGAGELFF. For the CDR3, the DNA is TGCGCCAGCAGCCTACAGGGTGCCGGGGAGCTGTTTTTT.

The CDR3 loop is CASSLWESGQSYEQYF. The CDR3 DNA reads as TGCGCCAGCAGCTTGTGGGAATCGGGACAGAGCTACGAGCAGTACTTC. V gene TRBV5-1 combines with J gene TRBJ2-5; 7 nucleotides match TRBD1. The J call is in doubt because the DNA end fits TRBJ2-7 better. Germline V gene sequence: CDR1 SGHRS, CDR2 YFSETQ. The CDR3 is made up of 16 amino acids.

The chain combines TRBV14 with TRBJ2-7; TRBD2 is a possible D gene (5 bases). The J call may be wrong; the DNA end is better matched by TRBJ2-5. Germline V CDR1 and CDR2: SGHDN, FVKESK. The CDR3 loop spans 16 amino acids. As DNA, the CDR3 is TGTGCCAGCAGCCAATTGGAGGCACGGAACCAAGAGACCCAGTACTTC. Its protein product is CASSQLEARNQETQYF.

This clone was seen only a few times. V usage is TRBV5-4 and J usage is TRBJ2-3; a weak D match, TRBD1 (6 bases). CDR1 is SGHNT and CDR2 is YYREEE in the germline V gene (reference sequence). The V end was cut by 0 bases, the J end by 1 base, with 9 bases between. This CDR3 comprises 15 residues. The CDR3: CASSLAGVGTDTQYF. The CDR3, as DNA: TGTGCCAGCAGCTTGGCAGGGGTCGGCACAGATACGCAGTATTTT.

The J gene is TRBJ2-5, the V gene TRBV9; TRBD2 matches at 8 bases. Per the germline V gene, CDR1 is SGDLS and CDR2 is YYNGEE. V shed 0 bases and J 2 bases; nucleotides not matched to a gene: 6. This CDR3 spans 16 amino acids. In nucleotides, the CDR3 is TGTGCCAGCAGCGTAGGAGGGGCGGGAGGTCAAGAGACCCAGTACTTC. It encodes CASSVGGAGGQETQYF.

A few counts support this clone. Here the CDR3 DNA reads TGTGCCACCGCACCGGGATGGGGGGCCAACGTCCTGACTTTC. It translates to CATAPGWGANVLTF. V usage is TRBV5-4 and J usage is TRBJ2-6; D perhaps matches TRBD2 (5 bases). The CDR3 covers 14 residues. From germline, CDR1 is SGHNT and CDR2 YYREEE (reference sequence). V was pared by 9 bases and J by 4 bases, with 14 bases between.

The gene calls are TRBV2 and TRBJ1-6; 7 bases fit TRBD1. The CDR3 spans 13 residues. Germline V gives CDR1 SNHLY, CDR2 FYNNEI. Trimming cost V 7 bases and J 7 bases; bases outside gene matches: 4. The CDR3 region has the DNA TGTGCCAGCATTGGGACAGCCAATTCACCCCTCCACTTT. Translation: CASIGTANSPLHF.

The genes are TRBV6-4 and TRBJ2-3; perhaps TRBD2 as D (5 bases). Germline V gives CDR1 MRHNA, CDR2 SNTAGT. The CDR3 is 18 amino acids. The V end lost 0 bases, the J end lost 0 bases, and 16 bases lay between the germline ends. The CDR3 here is CASSDSHLGELSTDTQYF. As DNA, the CDR3 is TGTGCCAGCAGTGACTCACACCTCGGGGAGCTTAGCACAGATACGCAGTATTTT.

The V and J genes are TRBV7-9 and TRBJ2-3; TRBD1 aligns across 7 bases. V trimming: 3 bases; J trimming: 0 bases; junction bases outside the gene matches: 6. This CDR3 is built from 16 residues. Germline CDR1 reads SEHNR; CDR2 reads FQNEAQ (reference sequence). The CDR3 reads CASSFVNRGSTDTQYF. The CDR3 DNA follows: TGTGCCAGCAGCTTTGTAAACAGGGGCAGCACAGATACGCAGTATTTT.

The rearrangement joins TRBV29-1 to TRBJ1-3; maybe TRBD1 (6 bases). From germline, CDR1 is SQVTM and CDR2 ANQGSEA. The CDR3 consists of 16 residues. Trimming shortened V by 6 bases and J by 0 bases, and 18 bases separated the two germline ends. CDR3 protein: CSVSPGHLNSGNTIYF. In DNA, the CDR3 is TGCAGCGTATCCCCGGGACACCTCAACTCTGGAAACACCATATATTTT. The full variable domain, completed using reference TRBV29-1 and TRBJ1-3, is SAVISQKPSRDICQRGTSLTIQCQVDSQVTMMFWYRQQPGQSLTLIATANQGSEATYESGFVIDKFPISRPNLTFSTLTVSNMSPEDSSIYLCSVSPGHLNSGNTIYFGEGSWLTVV.

The chain combines TRBV5-4 with TRBJ2-5; TRBD2 aligns across 8 bases. The ends lost 0 bases at V and 7 bases at J; junction bases unmatched: 8. Germline values: CDR1 SGHNT, CDR2 YYREEE (reference sequence). This CDR3 region has 15 residues. The CDR3 coding sequence is TGTGCCAGCAGCTTGGATTCGGGGGGGTGGGGGACCCAGTACTTC. Protein sequence: CASSLDSGGWGTQYF.

DNA for the CDR3: TGTGCCAGCAGTTTTCTCGGACAGGTAAACACTGAAGCTTTCTTT. Protein product: CASSFLGQVNTEAFF. The V gene is TRBV27, the J gene TRBJ1-1, with 7 bases that match TRBD1. CDR1 and CDR2 (germline): MNHEY, SMNVEV (reference sequence). This CDR3 has 15 residues. With 3 bases clipped from V and 2 bases from J, the junction kept 6 bases outside the gene matches.

The genes are TRBV4-3 and TRBJ2-1, with TRBD2 matching over 7 bases. CDR1 is LGHNA, CDR2 YSLEER, per germline. The trim removed 2 bases at V and 4 bases at J, leaving 8 bases unmatched. The CDR3 has 16 amino acids. CDR3 residues: CASSQTATSAYNEQFF. The CDR3 DNA follows: TGCGCCAGCAGCCAAACGGCAACTAGCGCGTACAATGAGCAGTTCTTC.

The rearrangement joins TRBV5-1 to TRBJ2-2, with 7 bases aligning to TRBD2. This CDR3 has 16 residues. After removal of 0 bases from V and 2 bases from J, the junction contained 4 bases not matched to a gene. Germline CDR1 SGHRS, CDR2 YFSETQ. This chain's CDR3 is CASSLGLAANTGELFF. CDR3 DNA: TGCGCCAGCAGCTTGGGGCTAGCGGCTAACACCGGGGAGCTGTTTTTT.

This clone was picked up a small number of times. J is TRBJ2-5 and V is TRBV7-6; 9 positions match TRBD2. Germline V gene lookup returns CDR1 SGHVS and CDR2 FNYEAQ. The CDR3 is made up of 17 amino acids. With 2 bases clipped from V and 4 bases from J, the junction kept 11 bases outside the gene matches. CDR3 sequence reads: CASSLSGRTSELETQYF. CDR3 bases: TGTGCCAGCAGCTTAAGCGGCAGGACTAGCGAATTAGAGACCCAGTACTTC.

A word on this clone: One junction end disagrees with the germline gene, perhaps due to a read error. The J gene is TRBJ2-5, the V gene TRBV18; TRBD2 matches 7 bases. Germline assignment: CDR1 KGHSH and CDR2 LQKENI. This CDR3 is 15 amino acids long. CDR3 DNA sequence: TGTGCCAGCTCACCATCGGGTTCTAGCGGTGCCCCTATTGACTTC. This translates into CASSPSGSSGAPIDF. Variable domain in full (rest from reference TRBV18 and TRBJ2-5): NAGVMQNPRHLVRRRGQEARLRCSPMKGHSHVYWYRQLPEEGLKFMVYLQKENIIDESGMPKERFSAEFPKEGPSILRIQQVVRGDSAAYFCASSPSGSSGAPIDFGPGTRLLVL.

This clone showed up just a few times. The rearrangement joins TRBV6-6 to TRBJ2-7, with 11 bases lining up with TRBD1. The CDR3 contains 15 residues. Germline V gives CDR1 MNHNY, CDR2 SVGAGI (reference sequence). V shed 5 bases, J shed 5 bases, and the junction held 8 bases outside the gene matches. CDR3 in DNA: TGTGCCAGCAGTCCCGGGACAGGGGGACGGAACGAGCAGTACTTC. Translation: CASSPGTGGRNEQYF.